This T cell receptor (beta chain) was sequenced for a study of T-cell memory formation after mild COVID-19. Study-level points and caveats: Proof of SARS-CoV-2 specificity was absent for the second-wave clones that crested on day 37. The appearance of some responding clones in pre-infection memory suggested that cross-reactive memory joined. A balance of CD4 and CD8 characterized clones contracting day 15 to 85, whereas later expanders leaned CD4+.

As for this clonotype: Antigen specificity is unknown.

cDNA libraries for TCR alpha and TCR beta, carrying sample barcodes and UMIs, came from 5'RACE with constant-segment primers. Using its own MiXCR run on the 5' RACE reads, TCRdb lists one record per CDR3 protein. Of roughly 610,000 distinct CDR3 sequences listed, 17% are singletons. The ends were cut back, 4 bases at V and 1 base at J, with 10 bases in the middle. Germline values: CDR1 LGHNA, CDR2 YNFKEQ. The CDR3 spans 14 residues. This receptor was taken from an adult woman who had mild COVID-19 (a few samples of this study predate the infection). Cell type and time point are not known. The J gene is TRBJ1-2, the V gene TRBV4-2; no firm D call. The source material was PBMCs or a T cell subset sorted from them (not recorded which). This CDR3 is CASSPLTDNYGYTF. The CDR3 nucleotides read TGTGCCAGCAGCCCACTTACAGATAACTATGGCTACACCTTC.